This T cell receptor (beta chain) was sequenced in a study of response to subunit inactivated influenza vaccine. The study, taken as a whole, reports: The authors offered the suggestion that each seasonal influenza vaccination recruits few new T cells.

As regards this clonotype: What it binds is not known.

TCRdb used MiXCR to reprocess the RT-PCR reads, holding one entry per CDR3 protein. The data hold some 570,000 distinct CDR3 sequences, with around 11% observed a single time. Germline V gene data show CDR1 as MNHEY and CDR2 as SVGEGT. This CDR3 spans 14 amino acids. V dropped 6 bases and J dropped 6 bases, with 15 bases sitting between them. This sample also belongs to another study, concerning T cells expressing NK-cell markers. From that study: TCR beta cDNA was made by 5'RACE template switching with UMIs. From sorted CD3+CD56+NKG2C+, CD3+CD56+NKG2C- and CD3+CD56-NKG2C+ T cells came the TCR beta repertoires. NKG2C+ dominant clonotype frequencies in about six donors were roughly 1.0-7.0% of CD8+ T cells. The CD3+CD56-NKG2C+ fraction of several donors was also led by these clonotypes.

The sample here was PBMCs from blood, taken on the day of vaccination. The clonotype comes from a man over 45 who received an inactivated influenza vaccine. The chain has TRBV6-2 or TRBV6-3 and TRBJ2-1; no clear D. The CDR3 is CASSPRRWGNEQFF. DNA for the CDR3: TGTGCCAGCAGCCCGCGACGTTGGGGCAATGAGCAGTTCTTC.